The 32 T cell receptor beta chains below were found in one sample sequenced in a study of blood T cell repertoires in COVID-19. Assay used: immunoSEQ multiplex PCR; TCRdb lists only in-frame clones, some missing. This repertoire shows fewer than 250,000 clones, around 81% found once; its top ten account for just under 6.5%. Sequencing was performed on peripheral blood. The receptors were gathered from a woman aged 55-75 years with active or convalescent COVID-19.

This rearrangement joins TRBV25-1 to TRBJ2-5; 7 nucleotides match TRBD2. The J segment lost 2 bases and the V segment lost 10 bases, leaving 13 bases of the junction unmatched. The CDR3 extends over 15 amino acids. CDR1 MGHDK and CDR2 SYGVNS come from the germline V gene. CDR3 in amino acids: CATSRAGDYQETQYF. The CDR3, as DNA: TGTGCCACCTCCCGGGCGGGGGACTATCAAGAGACCCAGTACTTC. The full variable domain, its missing parts supplied by reference TRBV25-1 and TRBJ2-5, is EADIYQTPRYLVIGTGKKITLECSQTMGHDKMYWYQQDPGMELHLIHYSYGVNSTEKGDLSSESTVSRIRTEHFPLTLESARPSHTSQYLCATSRAGDYQETQYFGPGTRLLVL.

V and J are TRBV28 and TRBJ2-3; D is unclear. V shed 2 bases and J shed 3 bases, with 9 bases lying between them. The CDR3 contains 14 residues. Germline V gene data show CDR1 as MDHEN and CDR2 as SYDVKM. CDR3 residues: CASSLRPGTDTQYF. The CDR3 nucleotides read TGTGCCAGCAGTTTACGGCCAGGTACAGATACGCAGTATTTT.

J is TRBJ2-1 and V is TRBV6-5, with a weak D call TRBD2 (6 bases). The V end was cut by 7 bases, the J end by 5 bases, with 15 bases between. The CDR3 has 14 amino acids. Germline V gives CDR1 MNHEY, CDR2 SVGAGI. The CDR3 DNA is TGTGCCAGCACCCCCGGGGGAGACGACAATGAGCAGTTCTTC. Its protein product is CASTPGGDDNEQFF.

V and J are TRBV29-1 and TRBJ2-5; D gene ambiguous. CDR3 length: 13 amino acids. In germline, CDR1 is SQVTM, CDR2 ANQGSEA. Trimming removed 0 bases from V and 2 bases from J, with 7 bases in between. The CDR3: CSVEEGGQETQYF. In DNA form, the CDR3 reads TGCAGCGTTGAAGAAGGCGGACAAGAGACCCAGTACTTC.

The J gene is TRBJ2-7, the V gene TRBV4-1; no clear D gene. The CDR3 covers 13 residues. V was pared by 1 base and J by 4 bases, with 8 bases between. Germline loops: CDR1 MGHRA, CDR2 YSYEKL. The CDR3 DNA sequence: TGCGCCAGCAGCCAAGGAGCACAGTACGAGCAGTACTTC. It codes for CASSQGAQYEQYF.

This rearrangement joins TRBV28 to TRBJ1-5; 7 nucleotides line up with TRBD1. The length of the CDR3 is 16 residues. J gave up 1 base and V 3 bases, and 6 bases lay outside the gene matches. CDR1 is MDHEN, CDR2 SYDVKM, per germline. CDR3 bases: TGTGCCAGCAGTTTGGAGGGGGCGCGGAGCAATCAGCCCCAGCATTTT. As protein: CASSLEGARSNQPQHF.

The chain combines TRBV28 with TRBJ2-7; the D gene is possibly TRBD2 (7 bases). Trimming stripped 6 bases from V and 0 bases from J, with 18 bases between. Germline CDR1 is MDHEN and CDR2 is SYDVKM. This CDR3 contains 16 residues. The CDR3 nucleotides are TGTGCCAGCAGCCCCCGTGTGCGGGGGCGCTCCTACGAGCAGTACGTC. Translating gives CASSPRVRGRSYEQYV.

J is TRBJ2-3 and V is TRBV9, with 9 bases lining up with TRBD2. Germline V lookup: CDR1 SGDLS, CDR2 YYNGEE. V shed 3 bases, J shed 4 bases, and the junction held 12 bases outside the gene matches. The CDR3 loop spans 17 amino acids. The CDR3 DNA is TGTGCCAGCAGCGCCGGCCAGGGCGGGAGGGTCCCAGATACGCAGTATTTT. Its translation: CASSAGQGGRVPDTQYF.

The genes are TRBV6-5 and TRBJ1-6, with TRBD1 matching over 7 bases. Trimming at V came to 0 bases and at J to 7 bases, leaving 3 bases not matched to a gene. There are 15 residues in the CDR3. Germline V gene sequence: CDR1 MNHEY, CDR2 SVGAGI. DNA for the CDR3: TGTGCCAGCAGTTACTCTAGGGGGCTAAATTCACCCCTCCACTTT. Amino acid sequence: CASSYSRGLNSPLHF.

The chain combines TRBV6-5 with TRBJ2-2; D might be TRBD2 (6 bases). The CDR3 is 15 amino acids. Trimming left V 6 bases short and J 0 bases short, with 11 bases between. Germline assignment: CDR1 MNHEY and CDR2 SVGAGI. CDR3 nucleotides: TGTGCCAGCAGGTCGGGACTGACGAACACCGGGGAGCTGTTTTTT. As protein: CASRSGLTNTGELFF.

The chain links TRBV5-4 to TRBJ2-1; 10 bases match TRBD2. V was pared by 0 bases and J by 12 bases, with 9 bases of the junction left unmatched. The CDR3 is 15 amino acids. Germline V gene sequence: CDR1 SGHNT, CDR2 YYREEE (reference sequence). The CDR3 nucleotides are TGTGCCAGCAGCTTGGCCGGGACTAGCGTCCCGCTGCAGTTCTTC. Amino acids: CASSLAGTSVPLQFF.

This clone was seen only once. The gene calls are TRBV28 and TRBJ2-7, with TRBD1 matching 10 bases. Germline CDR1 reads MDHEN; CDR2 reads SYDVKM. The CDR3 loop spans 15 amino acids. Losses at the gene ends were 5 bases for V and 6 bases for J; bases not matched to a gene: 10. The CDR3 is CASSHRDRGRGEQYV. In nucleotides, the CDR3 is TGTGCCAGCAGTCACCGGGACAGGGGACGAGGCGAGCAGTACGTC.

This sequence joins TRBV5-1 and TRBJ1-4, with 8 bases matching TRBD1. Germline V CDR1 and CDR2: SGHRS, YFSETQ. With V trimmed by 4 bases and J by 1 base, 6 bases remained unmatched. The CDR3 length is 16 residues. The CDR3 bases are TGCGCCAGCAGCGCCGAAGGACAGGGAACTAATGAAAAACTGTTTTTT. Residues: CASSAEGQGTNEKLFF.

The sample holds one count of this clone. This sequence joins TRBV2 and TRBJ2-1, with 13 positions matching TRBD2. This CDR3 has 16 residues. After removal of 10 bases from V and 5 bases from J, the junction contained 11 bases not matched to a gene. Germline loops: CDR1 SNHLY, CDR2 FYNNEI. The DNA of the CDR3 is TGTGCCATGGGGACTAGCGGGGTGGCCGGTAACAATGAGCAGTTCTTC. Translating it yields CAMGTSGVAGNNEQFF.

The CDR3 here is CASSIRGLAGASNEQFF. The CDR3 DNA reads TGTGCCAGTAGTATAAGGGGACTAGCGGGAGCCTCCAATGAGCAGTTCTTC. This chain links TRBV19 with TRBJ2-1, with 14 bases lining up with TRBD2. Germline loops: CDR1 LNHDA, CDR2 SQIVND (reference sequence). CDR3 length equals 17 residues. Trimming at V came to 2 bases and at J to 6 bases, leaving 6 bases not matched to a gene.

This chain uses TRBV7-6 with TRBJ1-1; 7 bases align to TRBD1. V shed 5 bases and J 1 base; nucleotides not matched to a gene: 7. Per germline, CDR1 SGHVS and CDR2 FNYEAQ. The CDR3 has 15 residues. The CDR3: CASSPRGQKNTEAFF. CDR3 coding DNA: TGTGCCAGCAGCCCGAGGGGACAGAAGAACACTGAAGCTTTCTTT.

This rearrangement joins TRBV5-4 to TRBJ1-4; TRBD1 agrees at 8 bases. This CDR3 region has 14 residues. V gave up 4 bases and J gave up 5 bases; unmatched junction bases: 4. The germline V gene encodes CDR1 SGHNT and CDR2 YYREEE (reference sequence). In DNA form, the CDR3 reads TGTGCCAGCAGCGCTCGACAGGGGAATGAAAAACTGTTTTTT. As protein: CASSARQGNEKLFF.

The chain carries TRBV5-1 and TRBJ2-1, with TRBD1 identical over 9 bases. Germline lookup yields CDR1 SGHRS and CDR2 YFSETQ. The J segment lost 7 bases and the V segment lost 4 bases, leaving 9 bases of the junction unmatched. The CDR3 runs 15 residues. The CDR3 spells CASSTDRGNGNEQFF. Here the CDR3 DNA reads TGCGCCAGCAGCACGGACAGGGGTAATGGGAATGAGCAGTTCTTC.

The chain couples TRBV5-1 to TRBJ1-3, with 7 bases lining up with TRBD1. The CDR3 loop spans 15 amino acids. Germline values: CDR1 SGHRS, CDR2 YFSETQ. With 0 bases clipped from V and 0 bases from J, the junction kept 0 bases outside the gene matches. CDR3 amino acids: CASSLGDSSGNTIYF. The CDR3 DNA reads as TGCGCCAGCAGCTTGGGGGACAGCTCTGGAAACACCATATATTTT. Full variable domain (outside the CDR3, taken from reference TRBV5-1 and TRBJ1-3): KAGVTQTPRYLIKTRGQQVTLSCSPISGHRSVSWYQQTPGQGLQFLFEYFSETQRNKGNFPGRFSGRQFSNSRSEMNVSTLELGDSALYLCASSLGDSSGNTIYFGEGSWLTVV.

The chain employs TRBV5-1 and TRBJ2-7; 9 bases fit TRBD2. CDR1 SGHRS and CDR2 YFSETQ come from the germline V gene. Unmatched junction bases numbered 17, after V lost 1 base and J lost 6 bases. The CDR3 spans 18 residues. The CDR3 DNA reads as TGCGCCAGCAGCTTGAGGTTTACTAGCGGGCAGCCGCGGACCGAGCAGTACTTC. It codes for CASSLRFTSGQPRTEQYF.

The chain links TRBV2 to TRBJ2-2, with TRBD2 matching over 7 bases. The CDR3 spans 15 residues. Losses at the gene ends were 6 bases for V and 1 base for J; bases not matched to a gene: 5. Looked up from germline, CDR1 is SNHLY and CDR2 is FYNNEI. DNA for the CDR3: TGTGCCAGCAGCCCCGGGACTATGAACACCGGGGAGCTGTTTTTT. Protein product: CASSPGTMNTGELFF.

V is TRBV7-3 and J is TRBJ1-1, with 8 nucleotides matching TRBD1. Germline V CDR1 and CDR2: SGHTA, FQGTGA. There are 13 residues in the CDR3. V lost 4 bases to trimming and J lost 6 bases; unmatched junction nucleotides: 4. The CDR3 bases are TGTGCCAGCAGCTCGGGACAGGCCTCTGAAGCTTTCTTT. Translated: CASSSGQASEAFF.

The V and J genes are TRBV2 and TRBJ2-5; no reliable D call. V was cut by 9 bases and J by 1 base, with 6 bases left in between. This CDR3 comprises 11 residues. CDR1 and CDR2 (germline): SNHLY, FYNNEI. The CDR3 DNA reads as TGTGCCAGTTCCTCCCAAGAGACCCAGTACTTC. Its translation: CASSSQETQYF. Supplemented by reference TRBV2 and TRBJ2-5, the full variable domain reads EPEVTQTPSHQVTQMGQEVILRCVPISNHLYFYWYRQILGQKVEFLVSFYNNEISEKSEIFDDQFSVERPDGSNFTLKIRSTKLEDSAMYFCASSSQETQYFGPGTRLLVL.

The rearrangement uses TRBV11-3 and TRBJ2-1, with D perhaps matching TRBD1 (6 bases). The germline gives CDR1 SGHNT, CDR2 YENEEA. This CDR3 has 14 amino acids. The V and J ends lost 4 bases and 4 bases respectively, with 11 bases between them. The CDR3 spells CASSSAGVYNEQFF. The CDR3 coding sequence is TGTGCCAGCAGCTCCGCAGGGGTTTACAATGAGCAGTTCTTC.

The V gene is TRBV11-2, the J gene TRBJ1-3; 7 nucleotides agree with TRBD1. CDR1 is SGHAT, CDR2 FQNNGV, per germline. V shed 1 base, J shed 0 bases, and the junction held 3 bases outside the gene matches. This CDR3 is 16 amino acids long. CDR3 nucleotide sequence: TGTGCCAGCAGCTTAGGACAGGGTTCCTCTGGAAACACCATATATTTT. This sequence encodes CASSLGQGSSGNTIYF.

This clone has only a few counts. The chain carries TRBV7-9 and TRBJ2-7, with TRBD1 matching over 8 bases. CDR3 length equals 15 residues. V trimming: 5 bases; J trimming: 5 bases; junction bases outside the gene matches: 11. Germline CDR1 reads SEHNR; CDR2 reads FQNEAQ (reference sequence). The CDR3 reads CASSPPGTGRHEQYF. The DNA of the CDR3 is TGTGCCAGCAGCCCTCCGGGGACAGGCCGCCACGAGCAGTACTTC.

V and J are TRBV2 and TRBJ1-5; tentative D call: TRBD1 (6 bases). The CDR3 spans 14 residues. CDR1 and CDR2 from the germline V gene are SNHLY and FYNNEI. Trimming shortened V by 3 bases and J by 7 bases, and 13 bases separated the two germline ends. In nucleotides, the CDR3 is TGTGCCAGCAGTGAGGGGGCGCGATGGCAGCCCCAGCATTTT. Residues: CASSEGARWQPQHF.

The chain uses TRBV11-2 and TRBJ2-7, with D maybe TRBD2 (6 bases). The V end lost 5 bases, the J end lost 4 bases, and 12 bases lay between the germline ends. The CDR3 length is 13 residues. Germline-derived CDR1 and CDR2 are SGHAT and FQNNGV. CDR3 sequence reads: CASSGGVTYEQYV. The CDR3 nucleotides are TGTGCCAGCAGCGGCGGGGTCACGTACGAGCAGTACGTC.

CDR3 in DNA: TGTGCCATCAGTGGACAGGGGCCGAATCAGCCCCAGCATTTT. This encodes CAISGQGPNQPQHF. The J gene is TRBJ1-5, the V gene TRBV10-3; 8 nucleotides agree with TRBD1. The germline gives CDR1 ENHRY, CDR2 SYGVKD. CDR3 length equals 14 residues. V lost 4 bases, J lost 4 bases, and 3 bases stayed unmatched.

The chain has TRBV3-1 (or the pseudogene TRBV3-2) and TRBJ2-1; 7 positions agree with TRBD2. The J segment lost 9 bases and the V segment lost 3 bases, leaving 8 bases of the junction unmatched. This CDR3 region has 14 residues. Per germline, CDR1 LGHDT and CDR2 YNNKEL (reference sequence). The CDR3 loop reads CASSHRTRKSEQFF. Here the CDR3 DNA reads TGTGCCAGCAGCCACCGGACTAGGAAAAGTGAGCAGTTCTTC.

This clone appeared once. This CDR3 reads CASSQWPRDRAKGYGYTF. The CDR3 DNA is TGCGCCAGCAGCCAATGGCCCAGGGACAGGGCGAAAGGCTATGGCTACACCTTC. The gene calls are TRBV4-1 and TRBJ1-2; TRBD1 matches at 9 bases. The CDR3 covers 18 residues. Germline assignment: CDR1 MGHRA and CDR2 YSYEKL. Trimming at V came to 2 bases and at J to 4 bases, leaving 14 bases not matched to a gene.

The chain uses TRBV11-2 and TRBJ2-5; TRBD2 aligns across 8 bases. The V and J ends lost 1 base and 2 bases, in that order; junction bases with no gene match: 6. The CDR3 extends over 16 amino acids. The germline CDR1 and CDR2 sequences are SGHAT and FQNNGV. CDR3 in DNA: TGTGCCAGCAGCTTAGTAGCGGGACCCGTACAAGAGACCCAGTACTTC. Its translation: CASSLVAGPVQETQYF. The variable domain in full, with the rest retrieved from reference TRBV11-2 and TRBJ2-5, is EAGVAQSPRYKIIEKRQSVAFWCNPISGHATLYWYQQILGQGPKLLIQFQNNGVVDDSQLPKDRFSAERLKGVDSTLKIQPAKLEDSAVYLCASSLVAGPVQETQYFGPGTRLLVL.